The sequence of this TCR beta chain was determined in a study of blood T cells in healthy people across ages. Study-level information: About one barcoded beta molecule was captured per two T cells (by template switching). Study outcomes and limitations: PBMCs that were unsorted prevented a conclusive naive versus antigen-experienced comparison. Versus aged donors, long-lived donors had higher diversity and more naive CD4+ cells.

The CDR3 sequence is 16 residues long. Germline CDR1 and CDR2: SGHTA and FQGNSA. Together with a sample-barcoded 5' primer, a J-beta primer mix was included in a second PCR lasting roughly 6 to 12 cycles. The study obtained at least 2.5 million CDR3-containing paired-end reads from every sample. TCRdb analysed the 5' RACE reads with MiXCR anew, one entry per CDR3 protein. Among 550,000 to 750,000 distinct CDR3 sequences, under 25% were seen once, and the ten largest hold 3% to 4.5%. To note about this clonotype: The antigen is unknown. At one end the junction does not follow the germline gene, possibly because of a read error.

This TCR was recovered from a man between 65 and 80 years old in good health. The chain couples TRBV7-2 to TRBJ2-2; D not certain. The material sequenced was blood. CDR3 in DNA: TGTGCTAGCAGCCCTCTGAGAGCCGGTCTAACCGGGGAGCTGTTTTTT. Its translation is CASSPLRAGLTGELFF.